The clone carrying this T cell receptor beta chain came up a few times. Its antigen is unidentified. Using its own MiXCR run on the 5' RACE reads, TCRdb lists one record per CDR3 protein. The sample records 5,100 or so distinct CDR3 sequences, about 7.4% being singletons. The data belong to a study of spatial heterogeneity in lung cancer. On the study more broadly: Each distinct TCR and UMI combination averaged more than ten appearances in raw reads. Overall study results and limits: Intratumoral expanded alpha and beta TCR counts were found to track tumor mutation counts.

This CDR3 contains 12 residues. Per the germline V gene, CDR1 is SGDLS and CDR2 is YYNGEE. V was shortened by 3 bases and J by 13 bases, with 13 bases between the two germline ends. Time point specified: sample taken at primary tumor resection. A total of some 70 untreated early-stage non-small cell lung cancer patients served as donors. This clonotype was obtained from a male donor with early-stage non-small cell lung cancer. The chain carries TRBV9 and TRBJ1-4; D remains unclear. Here the sequenced sample was lung tumor tissue, taken at surgery. CDR3 sequence reads: CASSGPAGRLFF. DNA for the CDR3: TGTGCCAGCAGCGGACCGGCAGGAAGACTGTTTTTT.